This passage covers 17 T cell receptor beta chains from one sample sequenced in a study of T cell responses to AZD1222 COVID-19 vaccine. Here immunoSEQ multiplex PCR was the method, and the copy in TCRdb shows in-frame clones only, minus some. The sample contains 150,000 to 180,000 clones, about nine tenths of which appear only once. The material was peripheral blood, obtained on day 0 of AZD1222 vaccination. The receptors come from an adult in good health.

The genes are TRBV10-3 and TRBJ2-7; perhaps D is TRBD1 or TRBD2 (6 bases each). V was shortened by 2 bases and J by 4 bases, with 15 bases between the two germline ends. Germline V gene data show CDR1 as ENHRY and CDR2 as SYGVKD. The CDR3 covers 15 residues. CDR3: CAISEGSRGQYEQYF. DNA of the CDR3: TGTGCCATCAGTGAGGGTTCACGGGGGCAATACGAGCAGTACTTC.

DNA of the CDR3: TGTGCCAGCAGCTTAGGGTTCTTAGAGAACACTGAAGCTTTCTTT. This sequence encodes CASSLGFLENTEAFF. The chain joins TRBV7-2 to TRBJ1-1; D not resolved. This CDR3 is built from 15 residues. The germline V and J ends were trimmed by 1 base and 1 base, with 10 bases remaining between them. Germline-derived CDR1 and CDR2 are SGHTA and FQGNSA.

The rearrangement uses TRBV12-2 and TRBJ1-5; no DNA check was done on the table's D call, TRBD1. TRBV12-2 corresponds to a pseudogene. The CDR3 consists of 15 residues. CDR3 in amino acids: CASRFRDRVFLAQHF. The DNA for the CDR3 is TGTGCAAGTCGCTTTCGGGACAGGGTTTTTTTAGCCCAGCATTTT.

Concerning this clone: The DNA is omitted, as the CDR3 cannot be located on it reliably, and the CDR3 follows TCRdb's listing. J is TRBJ2-7 and V is TRBV21-1; the D call of TRBD1 is as the table states it, not checked on the DNA. TRBV21-1 is a pseudogene locus. Including both end residues, the CDR3 is 15 amino acids long. The CDR3 region is CASSKVAQGSYEQYF.

This chain connects TRBV15 to TRBJ2-7, with D tentatively TRBD1 or TRBD2 (5 bases each). Per germline, CDR1 LNHNV and CDR2 YYDKDF (reference sequence). Trimming shortened V by 0 bases and J by 6 bases, and 18 bases separated the two germline ends. This CDR3 contains 16 residues. CDR3 region: CATSRDGAAGLGEQYF. The CDR3 coding sequence is TGTGCCACCAGCAGAGACGGGGCGGCAGGACTGGGCGAGCAGTACTTC.

The chain joins TRBV7-8 to TRBJ2-1; 15 bases align to TRBD2. Germline trimming cut 4 bases from V and 9 bases from J; bases unmatched to any gene: 7. The length of the CDR3 is 16 residues. Germline V gene sequence: CDR1 SGHVS, CDR2 FQNEAQ. The CDR3, as DNA: TGTGCCAGCAGCTCGCGGACTAGCGGGGGGGCAGGTGAGCAGTTCTTC. Its translation: CASSSRTSGGAGEQFF.

This clone appeared a single time. The chain couples TRBV18 to TRBJ2-6, with TRBD2 as a possible D gene (6 bases). V lost 6 bases and J 2 bases, leaving 8 bases between the germline ends. CDR1 and CDR2 from the germline V gene are KGHSH and LQKENI. The CDR3 contains 14 residues. CDR3 loop: CASSGGPGANVLTF. CDR3 in DNA: TGTGCCAGCTCCGGAGGGCCTGGGGCCAACGTCCTGACTTTC.

V is TRBV6-5 and J is TRBJ1-2; D is possibly TRBD1 (5 bases). Trimming shortened V by 2 bases and J by 7 bases, and 14 bases separated the two germline ends. CDR1 is MNHEY, CDR2 SVGAGI, per germline. The CDR3 contains 14 residues. This chain's CDR3 is CASSYQGTLLGYTF. The DNA of the CDR3 is TGTGCCAGCAGTTACCAGGGCACCCTTCTTGGCTACACCTTC.

The rearrangement joins TRBV11-2 to TRBJ2-2; 7 bases are shared with TRBD2. The CDR3 extends over 15 amino acids. Germline-derived CDR1 and CDR2 are SGHAT and FQNNGV. Trimming took 4 bases from V and 2 from J; bases not matched to a gene: 4. Written as DNA, the CDR3 is TGTGCCAGCAGCTGGGAGGGGATCAACACCGGGGAGCTGTTTTTT. Its translation: CASSWEGINTGELFF.

This chain connects TRBV19 to TRBJ1-1, with 7 positions matching TRBD1. J lost 7 bases, V lost 8 bases, and 7 bases had no gene match. Germline V lookup: CDR1 LNHDA, CDR2 SQIVND (reference sequence). CDR3 length: 12 residues. The CDR3 coding sequence is TGTGCCAGTGGCTACAGGGGCAATGAAGCTTTCTTT. This codes for CASGYRGNEAFF.

The DNA for the CDR3 is TGTGCCAGCACTTCCGGGGCCAACGTCCTGACTTTC. It codes for CASTSGANVLTF. This chain uses TRBV6-5 with TRBJ2-6; D gene uncertain. Trimming left V 7 bases short and J 4 bases short, with 5 bases between. This CDR3 comprises 12 residues. The germline gives CDR1 MNHEY, CDR2 SVGAGI.

This chain joins TRBV5-5 and TRBJ1-1; unclear D gene. The V end lost 0 bases, the J end lost 6 bases, and 6 bases lay between the germline ends. Germline loops: CDR1 SGHKS, CDR2 YYEKEE (reference sequence). CDR3 length equals 12 residues. DNA for the CDR3: TGTGCCAGCAGCTTGGGGGTCTCTGAAGCTTTCTTT. Translated, it gives CASSLGVSEAFF.

The gene calls are TRBV6-1 and TRBJ1-6; 9 bases map to TRBD1. The CDR3 consists of 15 residues. Germline-derived CDR1 and CDR2 are MNHNS and SASEGT. V was clipped by 0 bases and J by 7 bases; unmatched bases: 1. The CDR3 DNA follows: TGTGCCAGCAGTGAAGCCGGACAGGGGAATTCACCCCTCCACTTT. Its protein product is CASSEAGQGNSPLHF.

V and J are TRBV18 and TRBJ2-1; the D is unclear. Germline lookup yields CDR1 KGHSH and CDR2 LQKENI. This CDR3 has 11 residues. The V end lost 6 bases, the J end lost 10 bases, and 10 bases lay between the germline ends. CDR3 sequence (DNA): TGTGCCAGCTCCCCTATCCAGGAGCAGTTCTTC. As protein: CASSPIQEQFF.

The V call is TRBV5-8, the J call TRBJ2-3; the D gene could be TRBD1 or TRBD2 (5 bases each). CDR1 SGHTS and CDR2 YDEGEE come from the germline V gene. The CDR3 runs 15 residues. V shed 3 bases and J shed 3 bases, with 14 bases lying between them. CDR3 DNA: TGTGCCAGCAGCTCCGGGACGGGCCTGACAGATACGCAGTATTTT. Its protein is CASSSGTGLTDTQYF.

V and J are TRBV10-2 and TRBJ1-1, with D maybe TRBD1 (5 bases). The CDR3 runs 12 residues. From germline, CDR1 is WSHSY and CDR2 SAAADI. V shed 5 bases and J shed 7 bases, with 11 bases lying between them. CDR3 region: CASSRTGNEAFF. Here the CDR3 DNA reads TGCGCCAGCAGTCGAACAGGAAATGAAGCTTTCTTT.

The rearrangement links TRBV7-2 to TRBJ1-3; D uncertain. V lost 0 bases and J lost 0, with 9 bases in between. The CDR3 contains 16 residues. Per germline, CDR1 SGHTA and CDR2 FQGNSA. The CDR3 reads CASSLAPGPSGNTIYF. The CDR3 nucleotides are TGTGCCAGCAGCTTAGCGCCCGGGCCCTCTGGAAACACCATATATTTT.